This is a list of T cell receptor beta chains from one sample in a study of shared clonotypes between healthy human individuals. Sequenced by immunoSEQ multiplex PCR; TCRdb stores in-frame clones only, minus some. The repertoire holds roughly 640,000 clones, with over 65% as singletons. Specimen: memory CD4+ T cells sorted from blood. All receptors derive from a woman in her twenties or thirties in good health. Each CDR3 is given with its conserved first and last residue. D genes are given only for firm matches. Part of the rows lack a size; the others show once, few, many or a class for expanded clones.

v_call	j_call	d_call	clone_size	cdr3_nt	cdr3_aa
TRBV27	TRBJ2-7	.	.	TGTGCCAGCAGTATTAAGTGGATTGGGGGGACCTACGAGCAGTACTTC	CASSIKWIGGTYEQYF
TRBV19	TRBJ2-1	TRBD1	.	TGTGCCAGTACCACTAGGGGGCGGACCAGCAATGAGCAGTTCTTC	CASTTRGRTSNEQFF
TRBV11-1	TRBJ1-5	.	.	TGTGCCAGCAGTTCCGACGGCAATCAGCCCCAGCATTTT	CASSSDGNQPQHF
TRBV5-5	TRBJ1-2	TRBD1	.	TGTGCCAGCACCAAATCACAGGGGGCCCTCAACTATGGCTACACCTTC	CASTKSQGALNYGYTF
TRBV7-2	TRBJ2-7	TRBD2	.	TGTGCCAGCAGTTCCCAGCGGGACTCCTACGAGCAGTACTTC	CASSSQRDSYEQYF
TRBV5-4	TRBJ1-2	TRBD1	.	TGTGCCAGCAGCTTGGCGGGGACAGGGTACTATGGCTACACCTTC	CASSLAGTGYYGYTF
TRBV12-5	TRBJ1-1	TRBD1	once	TGTGCTAGTGCCTCGGACAGGGAGAACACTGAAGCTTTCTTT	CASASDRENTEAFF
TRBV20-1	TRBJ2-1	.	.	TGCAGTGTCCGTAGGGATGAGCAGTTCTTC	CSVRRDEQFF
TRBV2	TRBJ1-2	TRBD1	few	TGTGCCAGCAGTTTGGGACAGTCTGTCGGGAGTGGCTACACCTTC	CASSLGQSVGSGYTF
TRBV5-1	TRBJ2-6	TRBD1	.	TGCGCCAGCAGCTACACCGGGACAGGAAGCTCTGGGGCCAACGTCCTGACTTTC	CASSYTGTGSSGANVLTF
TRBV6-1	TRBJ1-2	TRBD1	.	TGTGCCAGCAGTCCAGAGGACAGGGGAGTAAGGGGCTACACCTTC	CASSPEDRGVRGYTF
TRBV7-2	TRBJ2-7	TRBD2	.	TGTGCCAGCAGCTTAGGTAGCGGGAGCTCCTACGAGCAGTACTTC	CASSLGSGSSYEQYF
TRBV10-3	TRBJ2-2	.	.	TGTGCCATCCCGAAGGGGGCGGGGGGCACCGGGGAGCTGTTTTTT	CAIPKGAGGTGELFF
TRBV4-2	TRBJ2-7	TRBD2	.	TGTGCCAGCAGCCAAGTAGAGTTGGCGGGAGTACCCTACGAGCAGTACTTC	CASSQVELAGVPYEQYF
TRBV7-3	TRBJ2-1	.	few	TGTGCCAGCGCGGGTCCCCCCTACAATGAGCAGTTCTTC	CASAGPPYNEQFF
TRBV27	TRBJ1-3	.	.	TGTGCCAGCAGTTCTGGGGGCCTCGCTGGAAACACCATATATTTT	CASSSGGLAGNTIYF
TRBV7-2	TRBJ2-1	TRBD2	.	TGTGCCAGCAGCTTAAAAGGACTAGCCGCCTACAATGAGCAGTTCTTC	CASSLKGLAAYNEQFF
TRBV25-1	TRBJ2-7	.	few	TGTGCCAGCAGTAAAGGACCGAATGGCGGCGAGCAGTACTTC	CASSKGPNGGEQYF
TRBV11-2	TRBJ2-7	TRBD2	.	TGTGCCAGCAGCCAACAACCGGGACTAGCGGGCTACGAGCAGTACTTC	CASSQQPGLAGYEQYF
TRBV7-2	TRBJ1-5	TRBD1	.	TGTGCCAGCGGACAGGGGAGTAGAGATCAGCCCCAGCATTTT	CASGQGSRDQPQHF
TRBV4-2	TRBJ2-1	.	.	TGTGCCAGCAGCCGGGGAGACTACAATGAGCAGTTCTTC	CASSRGDYNEQFF
TRBV2	TRBJ1-3	.	few	TGTGCCAGCAGGACGACAGCTGGAAACACCATATATTTT	CASRTTAGNTIYF
TRBV10-3	TRBJ2-1	.	once	TGTGCCATCAGTGATCGGGGGGCGGGATCGTACAATGAGCAGTTCTTC	CAISDRGAGSYNEQFF
TRBV7-9	TRBJ2-3	.	once	TGTGCCAGCAGCAGGGGAGAAACAGATACGCAGTATTTT	CASSRGETDTQYF